This T cell receptor beta chain was profiled in a study of blood T cell repertoires in COVID-19. On the study more broadly: Collection of acute and convalescent COVID-19 samples took place in the United States, Italy and Spain. PBMCs, B-cell-depleted T cells, or T cells were the source of the cDNA or gDNA that made up the material.

Per the original methods: Estimation of nucleated cell counts relied on the amplification of reference gene primers. The repertoire was sequenced with immunoSEQ multiplex PCR; TCRdb's copy has only in-frame clones and lacks some. For V, J and clone size, that table is used; D and trimming come from the DNA. Among around 200,000 clones listed, more than 65% were seen once. V was pared by 6 bases and J by 1 base, with 9 bases between. The CDR3 runs 13 residues. Germline V CDR1 and CDR2: MDHEN, SYDVKM. This clonotype was sampled from a man aged 50-59 years with active or convalescent COVID-19. The chain carries TRBV28 and TRBJ1-2; D is possibly TRBD1 (6 bases). The sequencing input was peripheral blood. CDR3 DNA sequence: TGTGCCAGCAGCCGGACAGTTAACTATGGCTACACCTTC. Encoded protein: CASSRTVNYGYTF.